This T cell receptor beta chain was recovered during a study of T cell responses to AZD1222 COVID-19 vaccine. Study at large: The analysis combined second doses at about 4 or about 12 weeks. Study conclusions and caveats: Spike as a whole was targeted by vaccine-associated CD4 TCRs, dominant at 160-218 and 743-854. Of spike-specific TCRs, nearly half reportedly target regions left unmutated in variants. AZD1222 recipients seropositive at baseline numbered only six or seven.

In regard to this clone: The antigen is undetermined.

Generated by immunoSEQ multiplex PCR, the TCRdb table keeps only in-frame clones and is missing some. Here the sample spans 25,000 to 35,000 clones, more than 85% being singletons. Germline V gene sequence: CDR1 SNHLY, CDR2 FYNNEI. This CDR3 spans 12 amino acids. V was clipped by 8 bases and J by 8 bases; unmatched bases: 3. The starting material was peripheral blood, obtained on day 0 of AZD1222 vaccination. The chain is built from TRBV2 and TRBJ1-4; 9 bases are a match to TRBD1. This clonotype was obtained from an adult in good health. CDR3 loop: CASDRGYEKLFF. In nucleotides, the CDR3 is TGTGCCAGCGACAGGGGGTACGAAAAACTGTTTTTT.